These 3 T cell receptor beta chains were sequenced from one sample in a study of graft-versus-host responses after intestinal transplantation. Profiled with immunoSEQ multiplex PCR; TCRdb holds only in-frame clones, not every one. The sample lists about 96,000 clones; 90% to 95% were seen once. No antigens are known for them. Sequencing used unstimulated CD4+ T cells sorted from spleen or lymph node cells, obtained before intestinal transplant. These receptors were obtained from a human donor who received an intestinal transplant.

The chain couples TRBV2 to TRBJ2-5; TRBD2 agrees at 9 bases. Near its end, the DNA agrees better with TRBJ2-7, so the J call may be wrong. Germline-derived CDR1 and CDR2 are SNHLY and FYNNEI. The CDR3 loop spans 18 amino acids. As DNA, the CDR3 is TGTGCCTTAACGCCCCTCTGGAACTTCGCGGGGGGGCCCCACGAGCAGTACTTC. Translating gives CALTPLWNFAGGPHEQYF.

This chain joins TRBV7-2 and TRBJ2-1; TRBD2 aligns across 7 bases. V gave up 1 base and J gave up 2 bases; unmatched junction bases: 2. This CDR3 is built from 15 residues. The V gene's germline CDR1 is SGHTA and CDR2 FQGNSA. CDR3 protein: CASSLGRGAYNEQFF. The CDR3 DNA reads TGTGCCAGCAGCTTAGGTCGGGGGGCCTACAATGAGCAGTTCTTC. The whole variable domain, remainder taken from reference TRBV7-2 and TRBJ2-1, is GAGVSQSPSNKVTEKGKDVELRCDPISGHTALYWYRQSLGQGLEFLIYFQGNSAPDKSGLPSDRFSAERTGGSVSTLTIQRTQQEDSAVYLCASSLGRGAYNEQFFGPGTRLTVL.

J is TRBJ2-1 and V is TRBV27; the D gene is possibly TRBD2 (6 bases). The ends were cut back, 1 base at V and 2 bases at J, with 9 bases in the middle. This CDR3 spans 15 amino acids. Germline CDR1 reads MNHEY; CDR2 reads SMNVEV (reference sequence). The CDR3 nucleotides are TGTGCCAGCAGTTTATTATGGGGGGCCTACAATGAGCAGTTCTTC. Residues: CASSLLWGAYNEQFF.